Included here is one T cell receptor beta chain sequence, with context. The data were obtained in a study of blood T cell repertoires in COVID-19. Assay: immunoSEQ multiplex PCR; the TCRdb copy retains only in-frame clones and omits some. The sample lists fewer than 450,000 clones; roughly 87% were seen once. The ends lost 7 bases at V and 4 bases at J; junction bases unmatched: 10. The CDR3 is made up of 15 amino acids. In germline, CDR1 is MNHNY, CDR2 SVGAGI (reference sequence). The chain links TRBV6-6 to TRBJ1-2; 9 nucleotides match TRBD1. Sequenced: PBMCs or T cells enriched from blood (not recorded which). The TCR sequence derives from a man aged 18 to 29 who had recovered from COVID-19. The CDR3 DNA reads as TGTGCCAGCACCAACCCGGACAGGGGTCCCTATGGCTACACCTTC. This translates into CASTNPDRGPYGYTF.